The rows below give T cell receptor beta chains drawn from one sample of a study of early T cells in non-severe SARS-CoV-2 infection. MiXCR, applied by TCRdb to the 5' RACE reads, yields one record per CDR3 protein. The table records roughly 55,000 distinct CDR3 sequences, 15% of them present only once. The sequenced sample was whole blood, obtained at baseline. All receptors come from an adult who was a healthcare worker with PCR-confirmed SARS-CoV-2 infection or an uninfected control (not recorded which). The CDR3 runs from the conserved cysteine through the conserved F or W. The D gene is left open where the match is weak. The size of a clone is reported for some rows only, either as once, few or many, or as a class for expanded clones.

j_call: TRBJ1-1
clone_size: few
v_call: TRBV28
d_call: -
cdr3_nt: TGTGCCAGCAGTTTAGGTGGCGGCCAACCCAACACTGAAGCTTTCTTT
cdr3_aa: CASSLGGGQPNTEAFF

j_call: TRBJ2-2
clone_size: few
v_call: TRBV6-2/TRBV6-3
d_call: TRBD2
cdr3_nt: TGTGCCAGCAGCTCCATTAGGGAGGGGAACACCGGGGAGCTGTTTTTT
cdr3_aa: CASSSIREGNTGELFF

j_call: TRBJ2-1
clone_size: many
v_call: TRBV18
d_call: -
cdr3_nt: TGTGCCAGCTCACCACTTAGGGGTGAGCAGTTCTTC
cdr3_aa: CASSPLRGEQFF

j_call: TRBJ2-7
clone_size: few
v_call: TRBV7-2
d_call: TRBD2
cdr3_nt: TGTGCCAGCAGCCAAGGAGGGGCGGGAGCCTACTACGAGCAGTACTTC
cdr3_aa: CASSQGGAGAYYEQYF

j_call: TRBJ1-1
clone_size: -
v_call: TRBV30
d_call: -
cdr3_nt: TGTGCCTGGAGCCGTAGGGGGTCTGAAGCTTTCTTT
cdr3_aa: CAWSRRGSEAFF

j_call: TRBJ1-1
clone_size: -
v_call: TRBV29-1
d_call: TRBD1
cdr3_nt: TGCAGCTCTACCCCCGGGACAGGGTCCACTGAAGCTTTCTTT
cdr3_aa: CSSTPGTGSTEAFF

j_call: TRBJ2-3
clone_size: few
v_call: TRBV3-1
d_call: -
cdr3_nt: TGTGCCAGCAGCCAAATGCCGCCAGATACGCAGTATTTT
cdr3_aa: CASSQMPPDTQYF

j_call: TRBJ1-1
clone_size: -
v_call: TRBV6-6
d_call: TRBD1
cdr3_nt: TGTGCCAGCAGTTTGGACAGGAAGACGACTGAAGCTTTCTTT
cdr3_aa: CASSLDRKTTEAFF

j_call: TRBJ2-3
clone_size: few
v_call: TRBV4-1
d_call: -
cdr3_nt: TGCGCCAGCAGCCAATGGGTAGGGGGGCCCACAGATACGCAGTATTTT
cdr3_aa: CASSQWVGGPTDTQYF

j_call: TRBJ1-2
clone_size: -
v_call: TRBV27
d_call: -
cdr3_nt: TGTGCCAGCAGTCCCCTACTCTTGCCTGGCTACACCTTC
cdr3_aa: CASSPLLLPGYTF

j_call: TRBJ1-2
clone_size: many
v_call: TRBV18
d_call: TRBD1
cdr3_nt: TGTGCCAGCTCAACTAGGACAGGGGAGACTAACTATGGCTACACCTTC
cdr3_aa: CASSTRTGETNYGYTF

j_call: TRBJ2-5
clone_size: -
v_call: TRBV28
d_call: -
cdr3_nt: TGTGCCAGCGGTGAGACAGAACAAGAGACCCAGTACTTC
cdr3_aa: CASGETEQETQYF